A selection of T cell receptor beta chains follows, all from one sample in a study of blood T cell repertoires in COVID-19. The repertoire was sequenced with immunoSEQ multiplex PCR; TCRdb's copy has only in-frame clones and lacks some. The table shows approximately 460,000 clones, with 89% occurring only once. The sample was peripheral blood. The receptors shown here come from a man aged 18-30 years with COVID-19, enrolled during active disease. The CDR3 runs from the conserved cysteine through the conserved F or W. The D gene is left open where the match is weak. Clone size is shown for a subset of rows, as once, few, many or a class of expanded clone.

V,D,size,J,DNA,CDR3
TRBV5-1,.,.,TRBJ1-2,TGCGCCAGCAGCTTGGAGGGACTGAACTATGGCTACACCTTC,CASSLEGLNYGYTF
TRBV14,TRBD1,.,TRBJ1-3,TGTGCCAGCAGCCTGGGGACAGGGACCACTGGAAACACCATATATTTT,CASSLGTGTTGNTIYF
TRBV5-8,TRBD2,.,TRBJ2-3,TGTGCCAGCAGCTTGATACTAGCGGGCACAGATACGCAGTATTTT,CASSLILAGTDTQYF
TRBV12-3/TRBV12-4,TRBD2,.,TRBJ2-3,TGTGCCAGCAGACTAGCGACAGATACGCAGTATTTT,CASRLATDTQYF
TRBV5-4,.,few,TRBJ2-1,TGTGCCAGCAGCCCGCCAGGGGCTGAGCAGTTCTTC,CASSPPGAEQFF
TRBV5-1,TRBD1,once,TRBJ1-3,TGCGCCAGCAGCTTGGAAGGACAGGGGAGTGGAAACACCATATATTTT,CASSLEGQGSGNTIYF
TRBV5-1,TRBD1,.,TRBJ2-1,TGCGCCAGCAGCTTGTTCGGACAGGGGGCCTACAATGAGCAGTTCTTC,CASSLFGQGAYNEQFF
TRBV24-1,.,.,TRBJ1-1,TGTGCCACCAGTGATTTCGGGAACACTGAAGCTTTCTTT,CATSDFGNTEAFF
TRBV6-5,TRBD1,.,TRBJ1-6,TGTGCCAGCAGGACAGGGCTAAATTCACCCCTCCACTTT,CASRTGLNSPLHF
TRBV29-1,TRBD2,once,TRBJ2-1,TGCAGCGTTGCCCGACTAGCGGGGTCCAATGAGCAGTTCTTC,CSVARLAGSNEQFF
TRBV13,TRBD1,.,TRBJ2-2,TGTGCCAGCAGCTCATACGGACAGGGCTACACCGGGGAGCTGTTTTTT,CASSSYGQGYTGELFF
TRBV7-8,.,.,TRBJ1-1,TGTGCCAGCAGCCGGCCAGGGAACACTGAAGCTTTCTTT,CASSRPGNTEAFF
TRBV28,TRBD2,.,TRBJ2-7,TGTGCCAGCAGCCATATAGACACTAGCGGGAGCTACGAGCAGTACTTC,CASSHIDTSGSYEQYF
TRBV5-1,.,.,TRBJ1-1,TGCGCCAGCAGCCTGGACAGATATAACACTGAAGCTTTCTTT,CASSLDRYNTEAFF
TRBV15,.,.,TRBJ1-4,TGTGCCACCAGCAGAGTGGCCACGAATGAAAAACTGTTTTTT,CATSRVATNEKLFF
TRBV7-9,TRBD2,.,TRBJ2-7,TGTGCCAGCAGCTTAGTTAGCGGGAGCTCCTACGAGCAGTACTTC,CASSLVSGSSYEQYF
TRBV11-3,TRBD2,once,TRBJ2-1,TGTGCCAGCAGCCCCCGGGTAGCGGGAGGGTCTTGGAATGAGCAGTTCTTC,CASSPRVAGGSWNEQFF
TRBV7-8,TRBD2,.,TRBJ2-7,TGTGCCAGCAGCCCCTACAGGGGACTAGCCGACTTC,CASSPYRGLADF
TRBV19,.,.,TRBJ1-4,TGTGCCAGTACCATGGGAGGGGGGACTAATGAAAAACTGTTTTTT,CASTMGGGTNEKLFF
TRBV7-9,.,.,TRBJ1-1,TGTGCCAGCATTACCACGGACGCAGGGGTCACTGAAGCTTTCTTT,CASITTDAGVTEAFF
TRBV30,TRBD2,.,TRBJ2-3,TGTGCCTGGGGAAGCGGGACCGGGGCAGATACGCAGTATTTT,CAWGSGTGADTQYF
TRBV14,.,.,TRBJ2-5,TGTGCCAGCAGCCGCCTAATCGGGTCACAAGAGACCCAGTACTTC,CASSRLIGSQETQYF
TRBV7-2,TRBD1,.,TRBJ2-1,TGTGCCAGCAGCCTCCCAGGGGGAAGCTCCTACAATGAGCAGTTCTTC,CASSLPGGSSYNEQFF
TRBV5-1,TRBD1,.,TRBJ2-4,TGCGCCAGCAGCTCTACAGGGGGGAACATTCAGTACTTC,CASSSTGGNIQYF
TRBV9,TRBD1,.,TRBJ1-1,TGTGCCAGCAGCCAGGGGGTGAACACTGAAGCTTTCTTT,CASSQGVNTEAFF
TRBV27,.,.,TRBJ1-3,TGTGCCAGCAGTTCGGACAGCTTATCGCTCTCTGGAAACACCATATATTTT,CASSSDSLSLSGNTIYF